This passage covers 7 T cell receptor beta chains from one sample sequenced in a study of CD8+ T cells in alopecia areata. Treatment of the sample: oral pan-JAK inhibitor, 5-10 mg twice daily. It was cDNA, reverse transcribed from extracted RNA, that served as the sequencing template. The repertoire was sequenced with immunoSEQ multiplex PCR; TCRdb's copy has only in-frame clones and lacks some. The table includes about 200,000 clones, roughly 64% detected once. The starting material was CD4+ T cells sorted from blood, obtained at week 24, from a patient treated with tofacitinib. The receptor set was obtained from a human donor with alopecia areata.

This clone appeared many times. The J gene is TRBJ2-7, the V gene TRBV27; no clear D. This CDR3 is built from 12 residues. Germline values: CDR1 MNHEY, CDR2 SMNVEV (reference sequence). Trimming shortened V by 8 bases and J by 2 bases, and 10 bases separated the two germline ends. The CDR3 coding sequence is TGTGCCAGCTCGGACGGACCCTACGAGCAGTACTTC. It is translated as CASSDGPYEQYF.

The chain has TRBV6-5 and TRBJ2-2; no definite D call. V was clipped by 4 bases and J by 5 bases, with 5 bases between them. The CDR3 is 12 residues long. CDR1 and CDR2 (germline): MNHEY, SVGAGI. This CDR3 reads CASSSQTGELFF. The CDR3 bases are TGTGCCAGCAGTTCCCAAACCGGGGAGCTGTTTTTT.

The chain uses TRBV7-2 and TRBJ1-2; D is perhaps TRBD1 (5 bases). Germline V CDR1 and CDR2: SGHTA, FQGNSA. V lost 3 bases and J lost 1, with 9 bases in between. This CDR3 has 14 residues. CDR3 in amino acids: CASSFMGLNYGYTF. The CDR3 DNA sequence: TGTGCCAGCAGCTTTATGGGACTTAACTATGGCTACACCTTC.

This chain connects TRBV5-1 to TRBJ2-1; D gene unclear. CDR1 is SGHRS and CDR2 is YFSETQ in the germline V gene. The CDR3 runs 14 residues. V lost 4 bases and J 5 bases, leaving 13 bases between the germline ends. The CDR3 spells CASSMTEANNEQFF. In DNA, the CDR3 is TGCGCCAGCAGCATGACCGAGGCCAACAATGAGCAGTTCTTC.

J is TRBJ2-7 and V is TRBV7-9; D gene uncertain. Trimming pared 5 bases from V and 4 bases from J, leaving 18 bases between. The germline V gene has CDR1 SEHNR and CDR2 FQNEAQ (reference sequence). The CDR3 covers 15 residues. The CDR3 nucleotides read TGTGCCAGCAGCCCTGCGCGAAGGGAAGTATACGAGCAGTACTTC. This sequence encodes CASSPARREVYEQYF.

In regard to this clone: The identical CDR3 is also encoded by other nucleotide sequences in the sample. The chain combines TRBV15 with TRBJ2-5; unclear D gene. V shed 3 bases and J shed 5 bases, with 7 bases lying between them. This CDR3 is built from 12 residues. Germline V CDR1 and CDR2: LNHNV, YYDKDF (reference sequence). The CDR3 loop is CATSRAGETQYF. The CDR3 region has the DNA TGTGCCACCAGCAGGGCCGGCGAGACCCAGTACTTC.

CDR3 region: CASSSSTGSHGYTF. In DNA, the CDR3 is TGTGCCAGCAGCTCCTCGACAGGGAGCCATGGCTACACCTTC. The chain couples TRBV7-3 to TRBJ1-2, with TRBD1 matching over 7 bases. Trimming cost V 4 bases and J 6 bases; bases outside gene matches: 8. Germline V gene data show CDR1 as SGHTA and CDR2 as FQGTGA. The CDR3 covers 14 residues.